Each of the 13 T cell receptor beta chains below was sequenced from the same sample in a study of blood T cell repertoires in COVID-19. The data were produced by immunoSEQ multiplex PCR, yet TCRdb's version contains in-frame clones alone and is incomplete. This repertoire shows some 130,000 clones, around 82% found once; its top ten account for under 15%. The specimen sequenced was peripheral blood. The receptors originated from a woman aged 25-40 years who had recovered from COVID-19.

CDR3 sequence: CASSEQGPYEQYF. The CDR3 nucleotides are TGTGCCAGCAGTGAACAGGGGCCCTACGAGCAGTACTTC. V usage is TRBV2 and J usage is TRBJ2-7, with a tentative D call TRBD1 (6 bases). From germline, CDR1 is SNHLY and CDR2 FYNNEI. V was cut by 2 bases and J by 2 bases, with 7 bases left in between. The CDR3 is 13 amino acids.

This clone was observed once. The rearrangement links TRBV13 to TRBJ2-1; 7 nucleotides align to TRBD1. Germline CDR1 is PRHDT and CDR2 is FYEKMQ (reference sequence). With 5 bases clipped from V and 7 bases from J, the junction kept 8 bases outside the gene matches. The CDR3 consists of 14 residues. The DNA for the CDR3 is TGTGCCAGCAGCCAAGACAGGGTCAGGAATGAGCAGTTCTTC. Protein product: CASSQDRVRNEQFF.

V gene TRBV6-5 combines with J gene TRBJ2-1; a possible D gene is TRBD2 (5 bases). Germline V lookup: CDR1 MNHEY, CDR2 SVGAGI. The CDR3 is 16 residues long. V lost 0 bases and J lost 5, with 14 bases in between. The CDR3 here is CASSYSLAGTHNEQFF. CDR3 sequence (DNA): TGTGCCAGCAGTTACTCACTCGCGGGTACCCACAATGAGCAGTTCTTC.

CDR3 in DNA: TGTGCCAGCAGCGTAGAAGGGACAGGGTCATACGAGCAGTACTTC. Its protein product is CASSVEGTGSYEQYF. The chain carries TRBV9 and TRBJ2-7, with 9 bases matching TRBD1. V was clipped by 0 bases and J by 4 bases; unmatched bases: 5. CDR1 and CDR2 (germline): SGDLS, YYNGEE. CDR3 length equals 15 residues.

The genes are TRBV12-3 or TRBV12-4 and TRBJ1-6; D not resolved. The CDR3 spans 13 residues. Trimming pared 2 bases from V and 10 bases from J, leaving 9 bases between. The chain's CDR3 is CASSLWVGSPLHF. The CDR3 DNA reads TGTGCCAGCAGTTTATGGGTGGGCTCACCCCTCCACTTT.

This chain uses TRBV29-1 with TRBJ1-2; D may be TRBD1 (6 bases). Trimming removed 6 bases at V and 6 bases at J, with 17 bases between. Germline values: CDR1 SQVTM, CDR2 ANQGSEA. The CDR3 covers 13 residues. This CDR3 reads CSVQGPGADGYTF. CDR3 in DNA: TGCAGCGTACAAGGTCCAGGGGCTGATGGCTACACCTTC.

The V and J genes are TRBV5-1 and TRBJ1-3; no clear D gene. Germline lookup yields CDR1 SGHRS and CDR2 YFSETQ. The CDR3 is 14 amino acids. V was shortened by 1 base and J by 6 bases, with 11 bases between the two germline ends. The CDR3 DNA reads TGCGCCAGCAGCTTGAGAGGGCAGATAAACACCATATATTTT. Amino acid sequence: CASSLRGQINTIYF.

The J gene is TRBJ2-3, the V gene TRBV19; D might be TRBD2 (5 bases). Germline V gene sequence: CDR1 LNHDA, CDR2 SQIVND (reference sequence). The length of the CDR3 is 13 residues. V lost 4 bases and J 5 bases, leaving 10 bases between the germline ends. DNA for the CDR3: TGTGCCAGTAGTACTACCGGGGTAGATACGCAGTATTTT. Amino acids: CASSTTGVDTQYF. Full variable domain (outside the CDR3, taken from reference TRBV19 and TRBJ2-3): DGGITQSPKYLFRKEGQNVTLSCEQNLNHDAMYWYRQDPGQGLRLIYYSQIVNDFQKGDIAEGYSVSREKKESFPLTVTSAQKNPTAFYLCASSTTGVDTQYFGPGTRLTVL.

This clone has just a few counts. The chain links TRBV2 to TRBJ1-1; 10 nucleotides align to TRBD1. The CDR3 runs 13 residues. CDR1 and CDR2 (germline): SNHLY, FYNNEI. Losses at the gene ends were 6 bases for V and 4 bases for J; bases not matched to a gene: 2. CDR3 DNA sequence: TGTGCCAGCAGCCGGACAGGGGGCACTGAAGCTTTCTTT. This translates into CASSRTGGTEAFF.

This chain uses TRBV5-1 with TRBJ2-3; D ambiguous. V was clipped by 0 bases and J by 0 bases, with 8 bases between them. This CDR3 comprises 15 residues. Per germline, CDR1 SGHRS and CDR2 YFSETQ. The CDR3, as DNA: TGCGCCAGCAGCTTGGAACATTCTAGCACAGATACGCAGTATTTT. This gives the protein CASSLEHSSTDTQYF.

V gene TRBV6-4 combines with J gene TRBJ2-7; a weak D match, TRBD1 (5 bases). The CDR3 has 16 amino acids. V was pared by 0 bases and J by 5 bases, with 17 bases between. The germline V gene encodes CDR1 MRHNA and CDR2 SNTAGT. CDR3 DNA: TGTGCCAGCAGTGACTCGAAAAAGCAGGGAATCCACGAGCAGTACTTC. It specifies CASSDSKKQGIHEQYF.

The chain employs TRBV7-3 and TRBJ2-2; a possible D gene is TRBD1 (5 bases). Germline V gene lookup returns CDR1 SGHTA and CDR2 FQGTGA. The CDR3 extends over 17 amino acids. Trimming stripped 1 base from V and 6 bases from J, with 18 bases between. This chain's CDR3 is CASSLRSRARGSGELFF. The CDR3 nucleotides are TGTGCCAGCAGCTTAAGGTCCAGGGCCCGAGGTTCCGGGGAGCTGTTTTTT. The variable domain in full, with the rest retrieved from reference TRBV7-3 and TRBJ2-2, is GAGVSQTPSNKVTEKGKYVELRCDPISGHTALYWYRQSLGQGPEFLIYFQGTGAADDSGLPNDRFFAVRPEGSVSTLKIQRTERGDSAVYLCASSLRSRARGSGELFFGEGSRLTVL.

This clone appeared a single time. The rearrangement uses TRBV7-9 and TRBJ2-1; D is unclear. Trimming shortened V by 0 bases and J by 0 bases, and 6 bases separated the two germline ends. Germline loops: CDR1 SEHNR, CDR2 FQNEAQ (reference sequence). This CDR3 spans 15 amino acids. CDR3 sequence: CASSLALSSYNEQFF. In DNA form, the CDR3 reads TGTGCCAGCAGCTTAGCGCTTAGCTCCTACAATGAGCAGTTCTTC.